These 7 T cell receptor beta chains originate from one sample sequenced in a study of cytomegalovirus exposure and HLA in healthy donors. The PCR ran on 60 Vbeta and 13 Jbeta primers. Method: immunoSEQ multiplex PCR; TCRdb's copy keeps in-frame clones and lacks some. This sample contains about 67,000 clones. The sample taken for sequencing was PBMCs. These receptors were taken from a woman aged 25 to 39 in good health and CMV-seronegative.

The chain carries TRBV18 and TRBJ1-4; a possible D gene is TRBD1 (6 bases). Germline CDR1 reads KGHSH; CDR2 reads LQKENI. V dropped 2 bases and J dropped 8 bases, with 12 bases sitting between them. CDR3 size: 14 residues. The CDR3 bases are TGTGCCAGCTCACCATTGGACAGTGGGGAAAAACTGTTTTTT. Its translation is CASSPLDSGEKLFF.

This chain uses TRBV19 with TRBJ1-1; maybe TRBD1 (6 bases). CDR3 length: 12 amino acids. Germline CDR1 reads LNHDA; CDR2 reads SQIVND (reference sequence). With 7 bases removed from V and 4 bases from J, the gap between germline ends came to 10 bases. The CDR3 protein is CASTLGGTEAFF. CDR3 nucleotide sequence: TGTGCCAGTACTCTAGGGGGCACTGAAGCTTTCTTT.

The genes are TRBV28 and TRBJ2-2; perhaps TRBD2 as D (6 bases). The germline CDR1 and CDR2 sequences are MDHEN and SYDVKM. V was pared by 6 bases and J by 6 bases, with 14 bases between. This CDR3 comprises 14 residues. The CDR3 is CASRGERRAGELFF. Here the CDR3 DNA reads TGTGCCAGCAGAGGGGAAAGGAGGGCCGGGGAGCTGTTTTTT. Complete variable domain (other parts from reference TRBV28 and TRBJ2-2): DVKVTQSSRYLVKRTGEKVFLECVQDMDHENMFWYRQDPGLGLRLIYFSYDVKMKEKGDIPEGYSVSREKKERFSLILESASTNQTSMYLCASRGERRAGELFFGEGSRLTVL.

V usage is TRBV10-3 and J usage is TRBJ2-2; a possible D gene is TRBD2 (6 bases). Germline V gene lookup returns CDR1 ENHRY and CDR2 SYGVKD. Between the trimmed V and J ends, which lost 3 bases and 3 bases, there was a span of 17 bases. The CDR3 extends over 17 amino acids. CDR3 nucleotide sequence: TGTGCCATCAGTGATGGAGGGTCCAGCCGGCACACCGGGGAGCTGTTTTTT. Its protein product is CAISDGGSSRHTGELFF.

The chain is built from TRBV25-1 and TRBJ1-5; maybe TRBD1 (5 bases). Per germline, CDR1 MGHDK and CDR2 SYGVNS. Between the trimmed V and J ends, which lost 1 base and 4 bases, there was a span of 5 bases. The CDR3 has 13 residues. The CDR3 loop reads CASSESGNQPQHF. CDR3 bases: TGTGCCAGCAGTGAATCAGGGAATCAGCCCCAGCATTTT.

The J gene is TRBJ1-1, the V gene TRBV19; D unresolved. The CDR3 is 14 residues long. Per the germline V gene, CDR1 is LNHDA and CDR2 is SQIVND (reference sequence). The germline V and J ends were trimmed by 6 bases and 6 bases, with 17 bases remaining between them. As DNA, the CDR3 is TGTGCCAGTAGCCCGAGGCTTCTAGGCCCTGAAGCTTTCTTT. Translation gives CASSPRLLGPEAFF.

This chain joins TRBV5-4 and TRBJ2-3, with 7 bases aligning to TRBD2. CDR3 size: 11 residues. Germline assignment: CDR1 SGHNT and CDR2 YYREEE (reference sequence). V lost 4 bases to trimming and J lost 11 bases; unmatched junction nucleotides: 4. CDR3 residues: CASSPGGMQYF. CDR3 sequence (DNA): TGTGCCAGCAGCCCGGGGGGTATGCAGTATTTT.